This is a list of T cell receptor beta chains from one sample in a study of blood T cell repertoires in COVID-19. Using immunoSEQ multiplex PCR, the repertoire was profiled, and TCRdb retains in-frame clones only, with some absent. The sample has roughly 290,000 clones; 70% to 90% are singletons. Sequences were obtained from PBMCs or T cells enriched from blood (not recorded which). The receptor set was obtained from a woman aged 25 to 39 who had recovered from COVID-19. Both conserved end residues are part of each CDR3. D genes are given only for firm matches. A clone size is listed for some rows: how often the clone was seen (once, few, many), or a class if it is expanded.

CDR3aa | CDR3nt | d_gene | len | j_gene | abundance | v_gene
CASSLGQGLSSYNSPLHF | TGTGCCAGTAGTCTGGGACAGGGCCTGAGCTCCTATAATTCACCCCTCCACTTT | TRBD1 | 18 | TRBJ1-6 | NA | TRBV19
CSARLNQPQHF | TGCAGTGCCAGGCTAAATCAGCCCCAGCATTTT | NA | 11 | TRBJ1-5 | NA | TRBV20-1
CASSRGGQYNEQFF | TGTGCCAGCAGCCGTGGGGGACAATACAATGAGCAGTTCTTC | NA | 14 | TRBJ2-1 | NA | TRBV5-4
CASSLAGATYEQYF | TGTGCCAGCAGCTTAGCTGGGGCCACCTACGAGCAGTACTTC | NA | 14 | TRBJ2-7 | NA | TRBV7-9
CASSLGEGAGELFF | TGTGCCAGCAGTTTGGGGGAGGGAGCCGGGGAGCTGTTTTTT | TRBD2 | 14 | TRBJ2-2 | once | TRBV6-5
CASSLDGALSNNSPLHF | TGTGCCAGCAGCTTAGACGGAGCCCTTAGCAATAATTCACCCCTCCACTTT | NA | 17 | TRBJ1-6 | NA | TRBV7-9
CASSLGGETEAFF | TGTGCCAGCAGCTTAGGCGGGGAAACTGAAGCTTTCTTT | NA | 13 | TRBJ1-1 | NA | TRBV7-9
CASKGQSYEQYF | TGCGCCAGCAAGGGACAGTCATACGAGCAGTACTTC | TRBD1 | 12 | TRBJ2-7 | once | TRBV5-1
CASSPRGAYGYTF | TGTGCCAGCAGCCCCCGGGGGGCCTATGGCTACACCTTC | NA | 13 | TRBJ1-2 | once | TRBV27
CSVSGLAGVNEQFF | TGCAGCGTATCGGGACTAGCGGGAGTAAATGAGCAGTTCTTC | TRBD2 | 14 | TRBJ2-1 | once | TRBV29-1
CASSLVLAGRTDTQYF | TGTGCCAGCAGCTTAGTCCTAGCGGGAAGGACAGATACGCAGTATTTT | TRBD2 | 16 | TRBJ2-3 | NA | TRBV7-6
CASSIPRTGTEAFF | TGTGCCAGCAGTATCCCCCGAACGGGGACTGAAGCTTTCTTT | NA | 14 | TRBJ1-1 | NA | TRBV27
CASSLGAGIGSPLHF | TGTGCCAGCAGCTTAGGAGCAGGGATAGGTTCACCCCTCCACTTT | NA | 15 | TRBJ1-6 | NA | TRBV7-6
CASSLTYLPGNQPQHF | TGTGCCAGCAGCCTGACCTACCTACCAGGGAATCAGCCCCAGCATTTT | NA | 16 | TRBJ1-5 | NA | TRBV7-8
CASSSGGSNYGYTF | TGTGCCAGCAGTTCGGGAGGCTCTAACTATGGCTACACCTTC | NA | 14 | TRBJ1-2 | once | TRBV6-5
CASRLSGANVLTF | TGTGCCAGCCGACTCTCTGGGGCCAACGTCCTGACTTTC | NA | 13 | TRBJ2-6 | NA | TRBV19
CASSLAAGNTEAFF | TGCGCCAGCAGCTTGGCTGCAGGGAACACTGAAGCTTTCTTT | NA | 14 | TRBJ1-1 | NA | TRBV5-1
CASSPRGTTDTQYF | TGTGCCAGCAGCCCTAGGGGGACCACAGATACGCAGTATTTT | NA | 14 | TRBJ2-3 | NA | TRBV14
CASSVGQLLSTANYGYTF | TGTGCCAGCAGCGTAGGACAACTCCTCTCGACCGCTAACTATGGCTACACCTTC | NA | 18 | TRBJ1-2 | NA | TRBV9
CASSVEGAPYEQYF | TGTGCCAGCAGCGTAGAAGGGGCCCCCTACGAGCAGTACTTC | NA | 14 | TRBJ2-7 | NA | TRBV9
CASSLATATNEKLFF | TGTGCCAGCAGCTTAGCGACAGCAACTAATGAAAAACTGTTTTTT | NA | 15 | TRBJ1-4 | once | TRBV7-9
CASSPSLWREGGTDTQYF | TGTGCCAGCAGCCCATCGTTGTGGCGGGAGGGGGGGACAGATACGCAGTATTTT | TRBD2 | 18 | TRBJ2-3 | NA | TRBV13
CATQDRGRGWAEAFF | TGTGCCACCCAAGACAGGGGGCGGGGATGGGCTGAAGCTTTCTTT | TRBD1 | 15 | TRBJ1-1 | NA | TRBV19
CATSSLGSGVGYTQYF | TGTGCCACCAGCAGCCTCGGGAGCGGGGTGGGGTATACGCAGTATTTT | TRBD2 | 16 | TRBJ2-3 | NA | TRBV15
CASSFTRGDNSPLHF | TGCGCCAGCAGCTTCACCAGGGGAGACAATTCACCCCTCCACTTT | NA | 15 | TRBJ1-6 | NA | TRBV5-1
CASSLDSHTEAFF | TGCGCCAGCAGCTTGGACAGCCACACTGAAGCTTTCTTT | NA | 13 | TRBJ1-1 | once | TRBV5-1
CASSVRDRSYEQYF | TGTGCCAGCAGCGTGCGGGACCGCTCCTACGAGCAGTACTTC | NA | 14 | TRBJ2-7 | NA | TRBV9
CASSQALRTGGYNEQFF | TGTGCCAGCAGCCAGGCACTGAGGACAGGGGGATACAATGAGCAGTTCTTC | TRBD1 | 17 | TRBJ2-1 | NA | TRBV14
CSVVWTSEAFF | TGCAGCGTTGTCTGGACATCGGAAGCTTTCTTT | NA | 11 | TRBJ1-1 | NA | TRBV29-1
CASSQLWERLGEKLFF | TGTGCCAGTAGTCAACTCTGGGAGAGGCTAGGTGAAAAACTGTTTTTT | NA | 16 | TRBJ1-4 | NA | TRBV19
CASSPLTGSNQPQHF | TGTGCCAGCAGTCCCCTTACAGGGAGCAATCAGCCCCAGCATTTT | NA | 15 | TRBJ1-5 | NA | TRBV27
CASSRAGAYEQYF | TGTGCCAGCAGCCGGGCCGGCGCCTACGAGCAGTACTTC | NA | 13 | TRBJ2-7 | few | TRBV14
CASSLSRTGVNGYTF | TGTGCCAGCAGTTTATCCCGGACAGGGGTGAATGGCTACACCTTC | TRBD1 | 15 | TRBJ1-2 | NA | TRBV27
CASSEKVAPGHF | TGTGCCAGCAGTGAAAAAGTGGCCCCGGGGCATTTT | NA | 12 | TRBJ1-5 | NA | TRBV6-1
CASSRSPLAGTDTQYF | TGTGCCAGCAGCCGCAGTCCGCTAGCGGGCACAGATACGCAGTATTTT | TRBD2 | 16 | TRBJ2-3 | once | TRBV3-1/TRBV3-2
CASSLYPGQASYEQYF | TGTGCCAGCAGCTTGTACCCGGGACAGGCCTCCTACGAGCAGTACTTC | TRBD1 | 16 | TRBJ2-7 | NA | TRBV5-4
CASSFGVRLGATEAFF | TGTGCCAGCAGTTTCGGGGTCCGATTGGGGGCCACTGAAGCTTTCTTT | NA | 16 | TRBJ1-1 | NA | TRBV28
CAWSWGGRKAFF | TGTGCCTGGAGTTGGGGAGGGAGAAAAGCTTTCTTT | NA | 12 | TRBJ1-1 | once | TRBV30
CASSGGLVNEQFF | TGTGCCAGCAGTGGGGGACTAGTTAATGAGCAGTTCTTC | TRBD2 | 13 | TRBJ2-1 | few | TRBV6-4
CATALDRSNTEAFF | TGCGCCACGGCGCTCGACAGGTCGAACACTGAAGCTTTCTTT | NA | 14 | TRBJ1-1 | NA | TRBV5-1
CATSETRDTEAFF | TGTGCCACCAGTGAAACCCGGGACACTGAAGCTTTCTTT | NA | 13 | TRBJ1-1 | NA | TRBV24-1
CASSLADRVKISYEQYF | TGTGCCAGCAGCTTAGCGGACAGGGTGAAGATTTCCTACGAGCAGTACTTC | TRBD1 | 17 | TRBJ2-7 | NA | TRBV11-1
CATSRDGLAGSEQYF | TGTGCCACCAGCAGAGATGGACTAGCGGGCTCTGAGCAGTACTTC | TRBD2 | 15 | TRBJ2-7 | few | TRBV15
CATSRAPRGQETQYF | TGTGCCACCAGCAGAGCGCCAAGAGGCCAAGAGACCCAGTACTTC | NA | 15 | TRBJ2-5 | NA | TRBV15